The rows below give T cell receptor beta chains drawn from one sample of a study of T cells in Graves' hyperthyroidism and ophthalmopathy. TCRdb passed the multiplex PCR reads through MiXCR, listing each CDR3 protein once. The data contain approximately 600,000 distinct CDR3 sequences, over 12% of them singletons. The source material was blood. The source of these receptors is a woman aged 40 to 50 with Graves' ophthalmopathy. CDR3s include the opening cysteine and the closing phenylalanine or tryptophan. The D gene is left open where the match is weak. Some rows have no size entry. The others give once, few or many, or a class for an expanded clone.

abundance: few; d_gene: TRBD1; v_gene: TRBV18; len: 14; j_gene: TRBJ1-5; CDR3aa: CASSSGQRNQPQHF; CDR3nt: TGTGCCAGCTCATCGGGACAGCGAAATCAGCCCCAGCATTTT
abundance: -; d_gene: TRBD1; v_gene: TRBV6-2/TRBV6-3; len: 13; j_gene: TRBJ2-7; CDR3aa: CASTDRASYEQYF; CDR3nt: TGTGCCAGTACTGACAGGGCCTCCTACGAGCAGTACTTC
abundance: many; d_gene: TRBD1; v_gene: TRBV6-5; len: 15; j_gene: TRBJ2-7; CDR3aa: CASSTPQGASYEQYF; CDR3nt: TGTGCCAGCAGTACCCCTCAGGGGGCATCCTACGAGCAGTACTTC
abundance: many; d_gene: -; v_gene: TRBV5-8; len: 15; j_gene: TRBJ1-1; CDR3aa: CASSLFPGGDTEAFF; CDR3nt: TGTGCCAGCAGCTTGTTTCCAGGTGGGGACACTGAAGCTTTCTTT
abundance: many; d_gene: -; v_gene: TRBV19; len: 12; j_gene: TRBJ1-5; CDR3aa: CASSAYDGAQHF; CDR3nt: TGTGCCAGTAGTGCATATGATGGGGCCCAGCATTTT
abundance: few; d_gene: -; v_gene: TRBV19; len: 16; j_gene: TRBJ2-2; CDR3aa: CASSIPTSPNTGELFF; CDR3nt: TGTGCCAGTAGTATACCCACTAGCCCGAACACCGGGGAGCTGTTTTTT
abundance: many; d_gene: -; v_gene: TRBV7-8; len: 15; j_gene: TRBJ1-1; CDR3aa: CASSSSRMTNTEAFF; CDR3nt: TGTGCCAGCAGCTCCAGCCGAATGACGAACACTGAAGCTTTCTTT
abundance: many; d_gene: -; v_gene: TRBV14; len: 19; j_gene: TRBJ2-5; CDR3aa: CASSQDSRFSPGSQETQYF; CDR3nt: TGTGCCAGCAGCCAAGATAGCAGGTTCTCTCCGGGGTCCCAAGAGACCCAGTACTTC
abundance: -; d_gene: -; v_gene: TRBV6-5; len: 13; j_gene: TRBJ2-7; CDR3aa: CASSYLTAHEQYF; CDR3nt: TGTGCCAGCAGTTACTTGACAGCCCACGAGCAGTACTTC
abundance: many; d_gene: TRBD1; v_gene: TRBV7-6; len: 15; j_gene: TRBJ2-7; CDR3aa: CASSSWDRGTYEQYF; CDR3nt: TGTGCCAGCAGCTCCTGGGACAGGGGGACCTACGAGCAGTACTTC
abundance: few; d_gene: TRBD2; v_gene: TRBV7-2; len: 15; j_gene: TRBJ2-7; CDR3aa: CASSSRAGVAYEQYF; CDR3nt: TGTGCCAGCAGCTCCCGAGCGGGAGTAGCCTACGAGCAGTACTTC
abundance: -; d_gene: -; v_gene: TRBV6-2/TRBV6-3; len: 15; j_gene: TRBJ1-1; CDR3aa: CASSYPRDGDTEAFF; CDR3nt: TGTGCCAGCAGTTATCCCCGGGATGGGGACACTGAAGCTTTCTTT
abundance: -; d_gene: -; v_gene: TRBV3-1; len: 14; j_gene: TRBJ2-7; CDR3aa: CASSRGVETYEQYF; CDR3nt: TGTGCCAGCAGCCGGGGAGTAGAGACCTACGAGCAGTACTTC
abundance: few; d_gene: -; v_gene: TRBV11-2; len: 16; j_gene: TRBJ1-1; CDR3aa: CASSYSFGGGETEAFF; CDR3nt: TGTGCCAGCAGCTACAGTTTCGGGGGGGGAGAGACTGAAGCTTTCTTT
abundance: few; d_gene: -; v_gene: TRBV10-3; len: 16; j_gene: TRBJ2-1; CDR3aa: CAISGSTESSYNEQFF; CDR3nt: TGTGCCATCAGTGGCTCGACAGAGAGCTCCTACAATGAGCAGTTCTTC
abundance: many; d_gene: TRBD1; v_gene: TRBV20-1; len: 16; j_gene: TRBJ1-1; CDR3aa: CSAVTPGGNYNTEAFF; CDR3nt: TGCAGTGCCGTAACGCCAGGGGGCAACTACAACACTGAAGCTTTCTTT
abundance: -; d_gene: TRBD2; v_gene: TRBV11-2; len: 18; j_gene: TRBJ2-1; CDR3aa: CASSLESVLAGENNEQFF; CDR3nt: TGTGCCAGCAGCTTAGAGAGTGTGCTAGCGGGAGAGAACAATGAGCAGTTCTTC
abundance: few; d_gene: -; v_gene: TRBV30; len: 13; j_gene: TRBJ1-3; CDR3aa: CACLGVAGNTIYF; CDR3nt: TGTGCCTGTCTTGGGGTGGCTGGAAACACCATATATTTT
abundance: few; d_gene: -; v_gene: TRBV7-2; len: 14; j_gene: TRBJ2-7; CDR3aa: CASSFTTGTYEQYF; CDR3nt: TGTGCCAGCAGCTTTACTACGGGAACCTACGAGCAGTACTTC
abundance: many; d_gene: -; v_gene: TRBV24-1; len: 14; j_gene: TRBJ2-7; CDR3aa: CATSDTDGTYEQYF; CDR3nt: TGTGCCACCAGTGACACGGACGGGACCTACGAGCAGTACTTC
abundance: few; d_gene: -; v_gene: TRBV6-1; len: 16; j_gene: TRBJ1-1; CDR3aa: CASSEVWGEPNTEAFF; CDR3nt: TGTGCCAGCAGTGAAGTGTGGGGGGAGCCGAACACTGAAGCTTTCTTT
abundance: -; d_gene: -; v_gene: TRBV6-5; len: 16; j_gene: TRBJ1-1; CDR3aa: CASSYSLSALGTEAFF; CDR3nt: TGTGCCAGCAGTTACTCGCTCTCTGCCCTGGGCACTGAAGCTTTCTTT
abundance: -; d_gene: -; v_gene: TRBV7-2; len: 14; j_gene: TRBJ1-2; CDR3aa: CASSFSGTNYGYTF; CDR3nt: TGTGCCAGCAGCTTTTCTGGGACGAACTATGGCTACACCTTC
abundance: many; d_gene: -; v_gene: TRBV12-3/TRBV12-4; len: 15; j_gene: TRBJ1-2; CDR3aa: CASSAEVNIGYGYTF; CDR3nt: TGTGCCAGCAGCGCAGAAGTCAACATTGGCTATGGCTACACCTTC
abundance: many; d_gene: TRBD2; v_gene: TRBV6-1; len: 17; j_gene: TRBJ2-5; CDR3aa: CASKLSGTTKYQETQYF; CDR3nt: TGTGCCAGCAAACTATCCGGGACTACAAAGTACCAAGAGACCCAGTACTTC
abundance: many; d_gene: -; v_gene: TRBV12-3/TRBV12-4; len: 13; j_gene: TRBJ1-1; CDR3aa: CASSFFMNTEAFF; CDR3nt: TGTGCCAGCAGTTTTTTCATGAACACTGAAGCTTTCTTT
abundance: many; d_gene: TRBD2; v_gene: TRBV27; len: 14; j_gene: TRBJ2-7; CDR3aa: CASSLVSGRVEQYF; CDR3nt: TGTGCCAGCAGTTTGGTTAGCGGGAGGGTTGAGCAGTACTTC
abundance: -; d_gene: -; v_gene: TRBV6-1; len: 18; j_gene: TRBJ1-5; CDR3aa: CASSEGSGRPYSNQPQHF; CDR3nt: TGTGCCAGCAGTGAAGGTTCGGGGAGGCCGTATAGCAATCAGCCCCAGCATTTT
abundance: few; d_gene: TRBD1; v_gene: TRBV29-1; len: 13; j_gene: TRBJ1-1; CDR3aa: CSARTGGAAEAFF; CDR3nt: TGCAGCGCTCGGACAGGGGGCGCGGCTGAAGCTTTCTTT
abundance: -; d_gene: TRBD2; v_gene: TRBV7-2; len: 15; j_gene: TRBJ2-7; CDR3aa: CASSLTGTTAYEQYF; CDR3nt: TGTGCCAGCAGCCTGACGGGGACTACCGCCTACGAGCAGTACTTC
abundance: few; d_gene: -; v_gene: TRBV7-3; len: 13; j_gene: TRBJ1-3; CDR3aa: CASSVNAGNTIYF; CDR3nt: TGTGCCAGCAGCGTTAACGCTGGAAACACCATATATTTT
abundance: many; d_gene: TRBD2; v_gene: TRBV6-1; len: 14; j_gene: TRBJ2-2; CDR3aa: CASMLAENTGELFF; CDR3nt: TGTGCCAGCATGCTAGCGGAGAACACCGGGGAGCTGTTTTTT
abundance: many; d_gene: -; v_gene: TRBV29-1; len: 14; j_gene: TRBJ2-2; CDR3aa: CSVLGGRQTGELFF; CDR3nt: TGCAGCGTTTTAGGAGGGAGACAGACCGGGGAGCTGTTTTTT
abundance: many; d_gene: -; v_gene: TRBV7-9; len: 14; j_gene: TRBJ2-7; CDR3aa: CASSLSSLPLEQYF; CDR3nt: TGTGCCAGCAGCCTGTCAAGCCTACCCCTCGAGCAGTACTTC
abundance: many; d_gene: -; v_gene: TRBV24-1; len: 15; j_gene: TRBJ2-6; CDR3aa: CATSESLSGANVLTF; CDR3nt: TGTGCCACCAGTGAGTCCCTCTCTGGGGCCAACGTCCTGACTTTC
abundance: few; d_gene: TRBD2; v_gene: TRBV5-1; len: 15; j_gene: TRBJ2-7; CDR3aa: CASSGGTSGGREQYF; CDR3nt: TGCGCCAGCAGCGGGGGGACTAGCGGCGGAAGGGAGCAGTACTTC
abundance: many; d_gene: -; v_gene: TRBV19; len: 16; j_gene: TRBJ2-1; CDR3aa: CASSIESRFPYNEQFF; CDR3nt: TGTGCCAGTAGTATAGAGTCTAGGTTCCCCTACAATGAGCAGTTCTTC
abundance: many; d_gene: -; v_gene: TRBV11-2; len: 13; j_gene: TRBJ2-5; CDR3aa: CASSERLGQTQYF; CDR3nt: TGTGCCAGCAGCGAGAGACTAGGGCAGACCCAGTACTTC
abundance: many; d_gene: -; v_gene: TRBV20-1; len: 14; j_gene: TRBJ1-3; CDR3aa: CSAEGPSSGNTIYF; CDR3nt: TGCAGTGCTGAGGGGCCTTCCTCTGGAAACACCATATATTTT
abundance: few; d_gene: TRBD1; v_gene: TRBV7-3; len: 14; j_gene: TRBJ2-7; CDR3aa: CASSFAGQGSEQYF; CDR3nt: TGTGCCAGCAGCTTCGCGGGACAGGGTAGCGAGCAGTACTTC
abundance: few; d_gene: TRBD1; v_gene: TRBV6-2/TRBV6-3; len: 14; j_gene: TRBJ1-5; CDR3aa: CASGGQLVGQPQHF; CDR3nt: TGTGCCAGCGGGGGACAGCTCGTCGGTCAGCCCCAGCATTTT
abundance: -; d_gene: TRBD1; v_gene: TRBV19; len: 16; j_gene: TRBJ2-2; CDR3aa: CASSTDRGLNTGELFF; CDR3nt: TGTGCCAGTAGTACCGACAGGGGGCTTAACACCGGGGAGCTGTTTTTT
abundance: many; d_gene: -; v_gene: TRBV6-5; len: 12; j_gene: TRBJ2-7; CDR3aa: CASSYGWDEQYF; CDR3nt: TGTGCCAGCAGTTACGGGTGGGACGAGCAGTACTTC
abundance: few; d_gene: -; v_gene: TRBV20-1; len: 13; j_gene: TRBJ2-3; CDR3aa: CSARDESGDTQYF; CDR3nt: TGCAGTGCTAGAGACGAGTCTGGGGATACGCAGTATTTT
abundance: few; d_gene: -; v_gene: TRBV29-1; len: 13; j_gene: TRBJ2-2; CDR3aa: CSVEKSGDGELFF; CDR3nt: TGCAGCGTTGAAAAATCGGGAGACGGGGAGCTGTTTTTT
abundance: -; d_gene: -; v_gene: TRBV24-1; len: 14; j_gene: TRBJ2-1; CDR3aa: CATSPDLEDDEQFF; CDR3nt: TGTGCCACCAGTCCTGACCTAGAAGACGATGAGCAGTTCTTC
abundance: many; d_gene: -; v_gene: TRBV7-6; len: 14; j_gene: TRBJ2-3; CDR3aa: CASSLSDWTDTQYF; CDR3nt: TGTGCCAGCAGCTTGTCCGATTGGACAGATACGCAGTATTTT
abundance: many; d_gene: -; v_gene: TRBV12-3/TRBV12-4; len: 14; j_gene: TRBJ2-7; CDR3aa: CASSLEFGTYERYF; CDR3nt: TGTGCCAGCAGTTTAGAATTCGGGACCTACGAGCGGTACTTC
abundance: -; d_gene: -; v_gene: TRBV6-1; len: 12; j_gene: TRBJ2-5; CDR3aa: CATSGYQETQYF; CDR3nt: TGTGCCACGTCCGGGTACCAAGAGACCCAGTACTTC
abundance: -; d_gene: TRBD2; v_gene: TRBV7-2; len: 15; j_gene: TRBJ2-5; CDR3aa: CASSYSGRAVETQYF; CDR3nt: TGTGCCAGCAGCTATAGCGGGAGGGCCGTGGAGACCCAGTACTTC
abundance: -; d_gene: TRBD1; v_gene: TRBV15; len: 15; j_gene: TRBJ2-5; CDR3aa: CATSSLDRGGVTQYF; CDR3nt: TGTGCCACCAGCAGTCTGGACAGGGGAGGCGTGACCCAGTACTTC
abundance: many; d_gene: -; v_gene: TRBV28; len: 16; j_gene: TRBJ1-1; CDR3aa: CASSLPRTELNTEAFF; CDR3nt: TGTGCCAGCAGTTTACCCAGGACCGAATTGAACACTGAAGCTTTCTTT
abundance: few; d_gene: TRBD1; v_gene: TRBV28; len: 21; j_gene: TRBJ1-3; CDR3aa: CASSLLGFRDRGSGPGNTIYF; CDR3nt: TGTGCCAGCAGTTTGTTGGGATTCCGGGACAGGGGGAGTGGACCTGGAAACACCATATATTTT
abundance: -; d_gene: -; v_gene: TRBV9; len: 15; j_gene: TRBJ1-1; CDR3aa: CASSSSGQMNTEAFF; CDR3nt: TGTGCCAGCAGCTCTTCTGGACAAATGAACACTGAAGCTTTCTTT
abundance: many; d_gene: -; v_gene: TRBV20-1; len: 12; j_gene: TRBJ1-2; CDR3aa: CSANEEVYGYTF; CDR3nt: TGCAGTGCTAACGAAGAGGTCTATGGCTACACCTTC
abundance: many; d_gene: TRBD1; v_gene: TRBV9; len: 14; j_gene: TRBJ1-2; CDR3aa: CASTLLQGIGGYTF; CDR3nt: TGTGCCAGCACCCTCTTACAGGGGATTGGAGGCTACACCTTC
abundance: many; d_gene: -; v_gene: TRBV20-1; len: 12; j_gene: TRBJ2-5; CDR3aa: CSAPGGRETQYF; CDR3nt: TGCAGTGCCCCTGGGGGGCGAGAGACCCAGTACTTC
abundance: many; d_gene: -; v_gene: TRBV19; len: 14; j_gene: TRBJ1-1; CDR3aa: CASSITALNTEAFF; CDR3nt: TGTGCCAGTAGTATAACAGCCCTGAACACTGAAGCTTTCTTT
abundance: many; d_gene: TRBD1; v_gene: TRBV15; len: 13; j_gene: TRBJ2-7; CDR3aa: CATSEGTGDEQYF; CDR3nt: TGTGCCACCAGCGAGGGAACAGGGGACGAGCAGTACTTC
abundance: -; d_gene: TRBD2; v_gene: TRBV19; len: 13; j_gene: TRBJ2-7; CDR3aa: CASTGGSSYEQYF; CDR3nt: TGTGCCAGTACGGGAGGGTCCTCCTACGAGCAGTACTTC